A selection of T cell receptor beta chains follows, all from one sample in a study of cytomegalovirus exposure and HLA in healthy donors. Measured with immunoSEQ multiplex PCR; TCRdb has only the in-frame clones, and not every one. The sample lists under 150,000 clones, about 91% occurring once. Sequenced: PBMCs. Receptors were obtained from a woman aged 18-35 years in good health and CMV-seropositive. Each CDR3 is given with its conserved first and last residue. A D gene is named only where the DNA matches it firmly. Not every row has a clone size; where given, it reads once, few, many or a size class.

TRBD2,TRBJ2-3,.,TRBV7-6,CASSPRTSGADTQYF,TGTGCCAGCAGCCCCCGGACTAGCGGGGCAGATACGCAGTATTTT
.,TRBJ1-5,.,TRBV7-9,CASSLGTYSNQPQHF,TGTGCCAGCAGCTTAGGCACCTATAGCAATCAGCCCCAGCATTTT
.,TRBJ2-5,.,TRBV2,CASGDTQETQYF,TGTGCCAGCGGGGACACTCAAGAGACCCAGTACTTC
.,TRBJ2-5,.,TRBV27,CASSLSPADGKETQYF,TGTGCCAGCAGTTTATCCCCAGCGGACGGGAAAGAGACCCAGTACTTC
.,TRBJ1-4,.,TRBV5-1,CASSPRGQSVNEKLFF,TGCGCCAGCAGCCCACGAGGACAGAGCGTTAATGAAAAACTGTTTTTT
TRBD1,TRBJ2-7,.,TRBV28,CASSPSGQGLYEQYF,TGTGCCAGCAGTCCCTCGGGACAGGGCCTATACGAGCAGTACTTC
TRBD2,TRBJ2-4,.,TRBV7-3,CASSSGRGLGKNIQYF,TGTGCCAGCAGCTCCGGACGAGGACTAGGGAAAAACATTCAGTACTTC
.,TRBJ2-7,.,TRBV7-9,CASSPPLGRASYEQYF,TGTGCCAGCAGCCCCCCACTCGGGCGGGCCTCCTACGAGCAGTACTTC
TRBD1,TRBJ1-6,few,TRBV5-1,CASSNRDRGGSPLHF,TGCGCCAGCAGCAACCGGGACAGGGGTGGATCACCCCTCCACTTT
.,TRBJ2-7,.,TRBV7-3,CASSFCRVWGYEQYF,TGTGCCAGCAGCTTCTGCAGGGTATGGGGCTACGAGCAGTACTTC
TRBD1,TRBJ1-2,.,TRBV2,CASRAGTGERGYTF,TGTGCCAGCAGGGCCGGGACAGGGGAACGGGGCTACACCTTC
TRBD1,TRBJ1-6,.,TRBV7-3,CASSRDRNSPLHF,TGTGCCAGCAGCCGGGACAGGAATTCACCCCTCCACTTT
.,TRBJ1-2,.,TRBV19,CASSIPPLGVGYTF,TGTGCCAGTAGTATCCCGCCCTTGGGAGTGGGCTACACCTTC
TRBD1,TRBJ1-1,.,TRBV4-2,CASGDSLNTEAFF,TGTGCCAGCGGGGACAGTTTGAACACTGAAGCTTTCTTT
.,TRBJ2-1,.,TRBV11-3,CASSLKSSAYNEQFF,TGTGCCAGCAGCTTAAAATCTAGCGCTTACAATGAGCAGTTCTTC
.,TRBJ1-5,.,TRBV27,CASSSFQGSDQPQHF,TGTGCCAGCAGTTCGTTCCAGGGGTCAGATCAGCCCCAGCATTTT
TRBD1,TRBJ1-2,.,TRBV30,CAWSVQGVEAF,TGTGCCTGGAGTGTACAGGGGGTAGAGGCCTTC
.,TRBJ1-2,.,TRBV6-1,CATSTGILYGYTF,TGTGCCACCTCTACAGGGATCCTCTATGGCTACACCTTC
.,TRBJ1-6,few,TRBV5-8,CASPVLHF,TGTGCCAGCCCGGTCCTCCACTTT
TRBD1,TRBJ1-4,once,TRBV28,CASSLGQGRGVEKLFF,TGTGCCAGCAGTTTGGGACAGGGACGGGGTGTTGAAAAACTGTTTTTT
TRBD1,TRBJ1-2,.,TRBV23-1,CASAGRGNYGYTF,TGCGCCAGCGCCGGCAGGGGGAACTATGGCTACACCTTC
.,TRBJ2-5,.,TRBV7-8,CASSTRQGIGETQYF,TGTGCCAGCAGCACACGGCAGGGGATTGGAGAGACCCAGTACTTC
TRBD2,TRBJ2-3,.,TRBV30,CAWDPAGGSTDTQYF,TGTGCCTGGGACCCCGCGGGAGGAAGCACAGATACGCAGTATTTT
TRBD1,TRBJ1-6,.,TRBV5-1,CASSLGAGGRSPLHF,TGCGCCAGCAGCTTGGGGGCAGGGGGCCGATCACCCCTCCACTTT
TRBD1,TRBJ2-7,.,TRBV5-1,CASSSGTETYEQYF,TGCGCCAGCAGCTCCGGGACAGAGACGTACGAGCAGTACTTC
TRBD2,TRBJ2-7,.,TRBV5-1,CASSPGTSLYEQYF,TGCGCCAGCAGCCCCGGGACTAGCCTCTACGAGCAGTACTTC
TRBD1,TRBJ1-3,many,TRBV15,CATSREQGWGNTIYF,TGTGCCACCAGCAGAGAACAGGGGTGGGGAAACACCATATATTTT
.,TRBJ2-2,.,TRBV5-6,CASSLLWGTVGLPGELFF,TGTGCCAGCAGCTTGTTGTGGGGGACCGTGGGACTTCCCGGGGAGCTGTTTTTT
TRBD2,TRBJ2-7,.,TRBV29-1,CSVAGTRGLYEQYF,TGCAGCGTCGCCGGGACTAGGGGTCTCTACGAGCAGTACTTC
.,TRBJ2-1,many,TRBV28,CASSSLTGEQFF,TGTGCCAGCAGTTCCCTTACAGGCGAGCAGTTCTTC
.,TRBJ2-7,.,TRBV6-1,CASSEGVGGEQYF,TGTGCCAGCAGCGAGGGGGTTGGGGGCGAGCAGTACTTC
TRBD1,TRBJ1-2,.,TRBV28,CASRLPNLGQGAKGGYTF,TGTGCCAGCAGGCTTCCCAACTTAGGACAGGGGGCGAAGGGTGGCTACACCTTC
.,TRBJ2-1,.,TRBV4-2,CASSQEGSSYNEQFF,TGTGCCAGCAGCCAAGAAGGGAGCTCCTACAATGAGCAGTTCTTC
.,TRBJ1-4,.,TRBV11-2,CASSLGVGEKLFF,TGTGCCAGCAGCCTCGGGGTGGGTGAAAAACTGTTTTTT
TRBD2,TRBJ2-1,.,TRBV10-2,CASSASGGAYEQFF,TGCGCCAGCAGTGCCAGCGGGGGGGCCTATGAGCAGTTCTTC
.,TRBJ2-7,.,TRBV28,CASSLRWHEQYF,TGTGCCAGCAGTTTACGTTGGCACGAGCAGTACTTC
TRBD1,TRBJ1-6,.,TRBV4-1,CASSQTGGSSYNSPLHF,TGCGCCAGCAGCCAGACAGGGGGCAGCTCCTATAATTCACCCCTCCACTTT
.,TRBJ1-2,.,TRBV25-1,CASSEAVNYGYTF,TGTGCCAGCAGTGAGGCAGTAAACTATGGCTACACCTTC
.,TRBJ2-1,.,TRBV19,CASSIGATNEQFF,TGTGCCAGTAGTATTGGGGCTACCAATGAGCAGTTCTTC
.,TRBJ1-2,.,TRBV28,CASRPTRQVYGYTF,TGTGCCAGCAGGCCCACACGACAGGTCTATGGCTACACCTTC
TRBD2,TRBJ2-3,.,TRBV10-1,CASSELAGGMADTQYF,TGCGCCAGCAGTGAGTTGGCGGGAGGGATGGCAGATACGCAGTATTTT
.,TRBJ1-1,.,TRBV6-1,CASSGNQGITEAFF,TGTGCCAGCAGTGGAAATCAGGGGATCACTGAAGCTTTCTTT
TRBD2,TRBJ2-5,.,TRBV19,CASSIQRGQETQYF,TGTGCCAGTAGTATCCAGCGGGGGCAAGAGACCCAGTACTTC
TRBD2,TRBJ2-7,.,TRBV11-2,CASSQRGSGSPLYEQYF,TGTGCCAGCAGCCAAAGAGGCAGCGGGAGTCCTTTGTACGAGCAGTACTTC
.,TRBJ1-5,.,TRBV27,CASSSGGSNQPQHF,TGTGCCAGCAGTTCGGGGGGGAGCAATCAGCCCCAGCATTTT
TRBD1,TRBJ1-3,.,TRBV9,CASSALETGAGNTIYF,TGTGCCAGCAGCGCCCTCGAGACAGGGGCTGGAAACACCATATATTTT
TRBD1,TRBJ1-4,.,TRBV6-5,CASSRTRGSMEKLFF,TGTGCCAGCAGTCGGACCAGGGGGAGTATGGAAAAACTGTTTTTT
.,TRBJ2-3,.,TRBV11-2,CASSFSSGVLTDTQYF,TGTGCCAGCAGCTTTTCCAGCGGAGTTCTAACAGATACGCAGTATTTT
TRBD1,TRBJ1-2,.,TRBV2,CASSADRDYGYTF,TGTGCCAGCAGTGCGGACAGGGACTATGGCTACACCTTC
.,TRBJ2-5,few,TRBV7-7,CASSFGQGETQYF,TGTGCTAGCAGCTTCGGCCAGGGGGAGACCCAGTACTTC
.,TRBJ2-5,.,TRBV7-2,CASSRERQETQYF,TGTGCCAGCAGCCGCGAGCGTCAAGAGACCCAGTACTTC
.,TRBJ1-5,.,TRBV6-1,CASRQLTNQPQHF,TGTGCCAGCCGACAGTTGACTAATCAGCCCCAGCATTTT
.,TRBJ2-3,once,TRBV19,CASAPTTTSTDTQYF,TGTGCCAGTGCCCCGACTACGACTAGCACAGATACGCAGTATTTT
TRBD1,TRBJ1-6,many,TRBV6-6,CASRPGQGIGNSPLHF,TGTGCCAGCAGGCCGGGACAGGGGATTGGCAATTCACCCCTCCACTTT
.,TRBJ1-6,.,TRBV6-1,CASRQVNNSPLHF,TGTGCCAGCCGACAGGTGAATAATTCACCCCTCCACTTT
.,TRBJ1-2,.,TRBV5-6,CASSLSQGAYGYTF,TGTGCCAGCAGCTTGTCACAGGGTGCGTATGGCTACACCTTC